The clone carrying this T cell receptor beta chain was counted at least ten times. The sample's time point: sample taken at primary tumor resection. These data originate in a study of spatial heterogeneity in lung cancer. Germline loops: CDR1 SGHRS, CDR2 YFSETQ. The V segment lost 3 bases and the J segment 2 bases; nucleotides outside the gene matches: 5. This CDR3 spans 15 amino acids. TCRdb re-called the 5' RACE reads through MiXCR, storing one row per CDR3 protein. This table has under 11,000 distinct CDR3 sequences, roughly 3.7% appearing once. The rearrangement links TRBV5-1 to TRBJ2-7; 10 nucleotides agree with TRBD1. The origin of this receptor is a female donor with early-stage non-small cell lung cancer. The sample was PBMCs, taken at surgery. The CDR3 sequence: CASSWGDRGAYEQYF. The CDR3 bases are TGCGCCAGCAGCTGGGGGGACAGGGGTGCCTACGAGCAGTACTTC.